Following are 14 T cell receptor beta chains from one sample sequenced in a study of blood T cell repertoires in COVID-19. Using immunoSEQ multiplex PCR, the repertoire was profiled, and TCRdb retains in-frame clones only, with some absent. Among some 150,000 clones listed, 88% were seen once. The source material was peripheral blood. These receptor sequences come from a human donor in a cohort sampled during active COVID-19.

The rearrangement joins TRBV6-5 to TRBJ2-3; 8 nucleotides agree with TRBD1. CDR3 size: 16 residues. V dropped 2 bases and J dropped 2; count of bases not matched to a gene: 6. Germline V CDR1 and CDR2: MNHEY, SVGAGI. The CDR3 DNA is TGTGCCAGCAGTTACAGGACAGGGAAGCCCACAGATACGCAGTATTTT. It encodes CASSYRTGKPTDTQYF.

The chain uses TRBV5-1 and TRBJ1-1, with D unresolved. Trimming took off 3 bases at V and 0 bases at J, with 9 bases between the two ends. Germline lookup yields CDR1 SGHRS and CDR2 YFSETQ. The CDR3 runs to 14 residues. The CDR3 nucleotides read TGCGCCAGCAGCTCCTATGAGATGAACACTGAAGCTTTCTTT. Encoded protein: CASSSYEMNTEAFF.

The chain links TRBV10-3 to TRBJ1-4; D is undetermined. V lost 4 bases, J lost 5 bases, and 14 bases lay in between. This CDR3 is built from 15 residues. CDR1 is ENHRY, CDR2 SYGVKD, per germline. CDR3 sequence reads: CAISGAGRPNEKLFF. Here the CDR3 DNA reads TGTGCCATCAGTGGGGCAGGAAGGCCAAATGAAAAACTGTTTTTT.

This clone was recorded once. The chain carries TRBV3-1 (or the pseudogene TRBV3-2) and TRBJ2-7; no reliable D call. Between the trimmed V and J ends, which lost 0 bases and 2 bases, there was a span of 23 bases. The CDR3 sequence is 19 residues long. CDR1 is LGHDT, CDR2 YNNKEL, per germline (reference sequence). The CDR3 DNA is TGTGCCAGCAGCCAAGATAGCCTACCCGCTTCCGATTCAACCTACGAGCAGTACTTC. It specifies CASSQDSLPASDSTYEQYF.

The rearrangement links TRBV30 to TRBJ1-1; TRBD1 matches 10 bases. CDR3 length: 15 amino acids. J was trimmed by 2 bases and V by 4 bases; bases with no gene match: 7. CDR1 is GTSNPN, CDR2 SVGIG, per germline (reference sequence). The CDR3, as DNA: TGTGCCTGGACTTTGGGGACAGGGGTTAACACTGAAGCTTTCTTT. Translating it yields CAWTLGTGVNTEAFF.

The chain uses TRBV12-3 or TRBV12-4 and TRBJ1-1; D is unclear. The CDR3 is made up of 13 amino acids. Trimming cost V 7 bases and J 2 bases, with 11 bases left between them. The CDR3: CASNSRPNTEAFF. As DNA, the CDR3 is TGTGCCAGCAACTCCAGGCCCAACACTGAAGCTTTCTTT.

A note on this clone: The sample carries other DNA sequences with the same CDR3. The gene calls are TRBV4-3 and TRBJ1-1, with no clear D. Germline V gene data show CDR1 as LGHNA and CDR2 as YSLEER. The germline V and J ends were trimmed by 3 bases and 1 base, with 6 bases remaining between them. The length of the CDR3 is 13 residues. The CDR3 sequence: CASSQGRNTEAFF. The CDR3 nucleotides are TGCGCCAGCAGCCAGGGGAGGAACACTGAAGCTTTCTTT.

The chain combines TRBV4-3 with TRBJ1-2, with 7 bases fitting TRBD1. The CDR3 runs 18 residues. Germline assignment: CDR1 LGHNA and CDR2 YSLEER. After removal of 0 bases from V and 0 bases from J, the junction contained 10 bases not matched to a gene. CDR3 region: CASSQDASGGLSNYGYTF. The CDR3 nucleotides are TGCGCCAGCAGCCAAGATGCCTCAGGGGGGCTTTCTAACTATGGCTACACCTTC.

V is TRBV6-6 and J is TRBJ1-5; D is unclear. The CDR3 covers 13 residues. V gave up 2 bases and J gave up 6 bases, with 8 bases separating them. From germline, CDR1 is MNHNY and CDR2 SVGAGI (reference sequence). CDR3 loop: CASSYGEVQPQHF. CDR3 sequence (DNA): TGTGCCAGCAGTTACGGGGAGGTTCAGCCCCAGCATTTT.

This clone was detected once. The J gene is TRBJ1-1, the V gene TRBV27, with D possibly TRBD1 on 6 matching bases. Germline V CDR1 and CDR2: MNHEY, SMNVEV (reference sequence). The CDR3 has 15 residues. V lost 5 bases, J lost 0 bases, and 13 bases lay in between. CDR3 DNA: TGTGCCAGCAGTCCGTGGACAGATTTGAACACTGAAGCTTTCTTT. It yields the protein CASSPWTDLNTEAFF.

The rearrangement joins TRBV2 to TRBJ2-3; D unclear. V was clipped by 6 bases and J by 4 bases, with 8 bases between them. In germline, CDR1 is SNHLY, CDR2 FYNNEI. The CDR3 contains 12 residues. CDR3 nucleotides: TGTGCCAGCAGCCCTATCCCAGATACGCAGTATTTT. Protein: CASSPIPDTQYF. Full variable domain (remainder filled in from reference TRBV2 and TRBJ2-3): EPEVTQTPSHQVTQMGQEVILRCVPISNHLYFYWYRQILGQKVEFLVSFYNNEISEKSEIFDDQFSVERPDGSNFTLKIRSTKLEDSAMYFCASSPIPDTQYFGPGTRLTVL.

This rearrangement joins TRBV19 to TRBJ2-3; 9 nucleotides match TRBD2. The CDR3 covers 16 residues. Per germline, CDR1 LNHDA and CDR2 SQIVND (reference sequence). The ends lost 4 bases at V and 2 bases at J; junction bases unmatched: 7. CDR3 protein: CASSTGLARLTDTQYF. For the CDR3, the DNA is TGTGCCAGTAGTACCGGACTAGCGCGACTCACAGATACGCAGTATTTT.

V usage is TRBV2 and J usage is TRBJ1-4, with 8 bases aligning to TRBD1. The trim removed 6 bases at V and 7 bases at J, leaving 7 bases unmatched. Germline CDR1 and CDR2: SNHLY and FYNNEI. This CDR3 is built from 14 residues. The CDR3 here is CASSLRDRGEKLFF. As DNA, the CDR3 is TGTGCCAGCAGCCTGCGAGACAGGGGTGAAAAACTGTTTTTT.

The chain recombines TRBV29-1 with TRBJ2-6; D is possibly TRBD2 (6 bases). The CDR3 is made up of 15 amino acids. The germline V gene encodes CDR1 SQVTM and CDR2 ANQGSEA. Deletions cut 7 bases from V and 1 base from J, with 14 bases between. CDR3 DNA sequence: TGCAGCGGGAGGGTAGAGGGTTCTGGGGCCAACGTCCTGACTTTC. The encoded protein is CSGRVEGSGANVLTF.